The next 23 T cell receptor beta chains were all read from a single sample in a study of breast tumors, draining lymph nodes, adjacent tissues. TCRdb re-called the multiplex PCR reads through MiXCR, storing one row per CDR3 protein. This table has more than 30,000 distinct CDR3 sequences, less than 65% appearing once. Sequencing input: breast tumor tissue. The source of these receptors is a female donor with breast cancer. Some clones in this sample may be carry-over from other donors' samples.

The chain is built from TRBV6-6 and TRBJ1-3, with 9 bases matching TRBD1. With V trimmed by 6 bases and J by 8 bases, 11 bases remained unmatched. The CDR3 has 15 amino acids. The germline V gene encodes CDR1 MNHNY and CDR2 SVGAGI (reference sequence). CDR3 in amino acids: CASRKQGADGYTIYF. For the CDR3, the DNA is TGTGCCAGCAGAAAACAGGGGGCTGACGGCTACACCATATATTTT.

This clonotype is labeled as medium-sized. This chain uses TRBV6-5 with TRBJ2-1; weak D call: TRBD1 (8 bases). From germline, CDR1 is MNHEY and CDR2 SVGAGI. With 7 bases removed from V and 6 bases from J, the gap between germline ends came to 19 bases. The CDR3 totals 15 residues. The CDR3 sequence: CASTRGTGGGNEQFF. The CDR3 DNA is TGTGCCAGCACCCGCGGAACAGGGGGGGGCAATGAGCAGTTCTTC.

This clonotype was seen at least ten times. This could be a read error, since a much larger clone is one nucleotide away. The J gene is TRBJ2-7, the V gene TRBV6-1, with D uncertain. The CDR3 is 12 residues long. Germline V gene sequence: CDR1 MNHNS, CDR2 SASEGT. The ends were cut back, 8 bases at V and 0 bases at J, with 8 bases in the middle. The CDR3 DNA reads as TGTGCCAGCGGGCCAAGCTCCTACGAGCAGTACTTC. It encodes CASGPSSYEQYF.

By its share, this clonotype is medium-sized. This chain connects TRBV4-1 to TRBJ1-4; tentatively, D is TRBD1 (5 bases). The CDR3 is 18 amino acids. V dropped 1 base and J dropped 2 bases, with 17 bases sitting between them. Germline CDR1 and CDR2: MGHRA and YSYEKL. The CDR3 coding sequence is TGCGCCAGCAGCCAAGGGGACCTTTTACAGGTGACTAATGAAAAACTGTTTTTT. This gives the protein CASSQGDLLQVTNEKLFF.

J is TRBJ2-7 and V is TRBV4-1; the match to TRBD1 covers 12 bases. The CDR3 spans 15 residues. V trimming: 2 bases; J trimming: 7 bases; junction bases outside the gene matches: 6. Germline CDR1 and CDR2: MGHRA and YSYEKL. CDR3 bases: TGCGCCAGCAGCCAACCGGGACAGGGGGCGAAGGAGCAGTACTTC. Amino acids: CASSQPGQGAKEQYF.

The rearrangement links TRBV2 to TRBJ2-7, with TRBD1 matching over 8 bases. The germline V gene encodes CDR1 SNHLY and CDR2 FYNNEI. The CDR3 runs to 16 residues. J gave up 5 bases and V 2 bases, and 11 bases lay outside the gene matches. The CDR3 nucleotides read TGTGCCAGCAGTGAAACCGCGACAGGGGTGGGTAACGAGCAGTACTTC. Encoded protein: CASSETATGVGNEQYF.

This chain links TRBV28 with TRBJ1-6, with 7 nucleotides matching TRBD1. Germline CDR1 and CDR2: MDHEN and SYDVKM. The V segment lost 2 bases and the J segment 13 bases; nucleotides outside the gene matches: 11. The CDR3 extends over 15 amino acids. The CDR3 DNA reads as TGTGCCAGCAGTTTACTAGCAGGGGGTGAATCGCCCCTCCACTTT. As protein: CASSLLAGGESPLHF.

The chain is built from TRBV20-1 and TRBJ1-2; a possible D gene is TRBD1 (6 bases). CDR3 length equals 16 residues. The germline V gene has CDR1 DFQATT and CDR2 SNEGSKA (reference sequence). The V and J ends lost 5 bases and 7 bases respectively, with 26 bases between them. CDR3: CSAVPQRGGQGGGYTF. The CDR3 DNA reads TGCAGTGCTGTACCCCAAAGGGGGGGGCAAGGAGGTGGCTACACCTTC.

Sample share makes this clonotype medium-sized (0.01 to 0.1%). The V gene is TRBV7-2, the J gene TRBJ2-7, with 8 bases that match TRBD2. Trimming took 1 base from V and 3 from J; bases not matched to a gene: 5. CDR1 SGHTA and CDR2 FQGNSA come from the germline V gene. CDR3 size: 15 residues. The CDR3: CASSLVFSGDYEQYF. The CDR3 nucleotides are TGTGCCAGCAGCTTAGTGTTTAGCGGGGACTACGAGCAGTACTTC.

This clonotype was recorded at least ten times. The V gene is TRBV5-1, the J gene TRBJ1-2; unclear D gene. The CDR3 spans 14 residues. The germline V gene has CDR1 SGHRS and CDR2 YFSETQ. Trimming left V 0 bases short and J 2 bases short, with 8 bases between. The CDR3 nucleotides read TGCGCCAGCAGCTTGGAAGGCAGGAACTATGGCTACACCTTC. Protein: CASSLEGRNYGYTF.

V usage is TRBV20-1 and J usage is TRBJ2-3, with 9 bases matching TRBD2. Germline V gives CDR1 DFQATT, CDR2 SNEGSKA (reference sequence). CDR3 length equals 14 residues. V shed 1 base and J 3 bases; nucleotides not matched to a gene: 2. CDR3 amino acids: CSARGRGGTDTQYF. The DNA of the CDR3 is TGCAGTGCTAGAGGGCGGGGGGGTACAGATACGCAGTATTTT.

This chain connects TRBV5-1 to TRBJ2-1; D not resolved. Trimming removed 4 bases from V and 8 bases from J, with 19 bases in between. Germline CDR1 SGHRS, CDR2 YFSETQ. The CDR3 totals 15 residues. The CDR3 DNA follows: TGCGCCAGCAGCGCTGACAAGGACGGTGTTGATGAGCAGTTCTTC. Translated: CASSADKDGVDEQFF. Full variable domain (remainder filled in from reference TRBV5-1 and TRBJ2-1): KAGVTQTPRYLIKTRGQQVTLSCSPISGHRSVSWYQQTPGQGLQFLFEYFSETQRNKGNFPGRFSGRQFSNSRSEMNVSTLELGDSALYLCASSADKDGVDEQFFGPGTRLTVL.

This rearrangement joins TRBV20-1 to TRBJ2-3; 11 nucleotides line up with TRBD2. CDR3 length equals 15 residues. Germline values: CDR1 DFQATT, CDR2 SNEGSKA (reference sequence). Trimming removed 2 bases from V and 4 bases from J; junction bases left unmatched: 5. CDR3 sequence reads: CSARRSGGAPDTQYF. The CDR3 DNA follows: TGCAGTGCTAGACGTAGCGGGGGGGCGCCAGATACGCAGTATTTT.

The V call is TRBV7-2, the J call TRBJ2-3; D not resolved. The V gene lost 5 bases and the J gene lost 2 bases, with 8 bases spanning the gap. From germline, CDR1 is SGHTA and CDR2 FQGNSA. The length of the CDR3 is 13 residues. The CDR3: CASSGTNTDTQYF. The CDR3 nucleotides read TGTGCCAGCAGCGGAACAAACACAGATACGCAGTATTTT.

The chain is built from TRBV20-1 and TRBJ1-3; D is unresolved. The CDR3 contains 18 residues. CDR1 is DFQATT and CDR2 is SNEGSKA in the germline V gene (reference sequence). With 0 bases removed from V and 0 bases from J, the gap between germline ends came to 18 bases. CDR3 coding DNA: TGCAGTGCTAGAGACCCCGCTGGACCTTATACCTCTGGAAACACCATATATTTT. Residues: CSARDPAGPYTSGNTIYF.

As to this clonotype: This CDR3 fails to terminate in the conserved phenylalanine or tryptophan, so it likely reflects a read error. The CDR3: CASRDPGQINEQFL. The CDR3 bases are TGCGCCAGCAGGGATCCGGGACAGATCAATGAGCAGTTCCTC. V is TRBV6-2 or TRBV6-3 and J is TRBJ2-1, with 7 nucleotides matching TRBD1. The germline V gene has CDR1 MNHEY and CDR2 SVGEGT. This CDR3 contains 14 residues.

The chain carries TRBV2 and TRBJ1-5; D remains ambiguous. Germline V CDR1 and CDR2: SNHLY, FYNNEI. The CDR3 totals 13 residues. V was shortened by 3 bases and J by 0 bases, with 3 bases between the two germline ends. The CDR3 region is CASSDDSNQPQHF. The DNA for the CDR3 is TGTGCCAGCAGTGACGATAGCAATCAGCCCCAGCATTTT.

The rearrangement links TRBV7-9 to TRBJ2-5; 15 positions match TRBD2. The CDR3 has 16 amino acids. Germline V lookup: CDR1 SEHNR, CDR2 FQNEAQ (reference sequence). V shed 5 bases and J 5 bases; nucleotides not matched to a gene: 6. DNA for the CDR3: TGTGCCAGCAGCGAAGGACTAGCGGGGGGGGAGGAGACCCAGTACTTC. Its protein is CASSEGLAGGEETQYF.

The chain carries TRBV2 and TRBJ2-3, with a weak D call TRBD2 (6 bases). The germline V gene encodes CDR1 SNHLY and CDR2 FYNNEI. Trimming took off 5 bases at V and 5 bases at J, with 20 bases between the two ends. This CDR3 is 16 amino acids long. The CDR3 DNA reads TGTGCCAGCAGTCGGGGAGCGGGTTCGGGTGGAGATACGCAGTATTTT. Protein sequence: CASSRGAGSGGDTQYF.

The sample holds one count of this clonotype. CDR3 nucleotides: TGCAGTGCTAGGGGTGACACCAATCAGCCCCAGCATTTT. This translates into CSARGDTNQPQHF. This chain uses TRBV20-1 with TRBJ1-5; D is unresolved. Trimming took off 3 bases at V and 3 bases at J, with 9 bases between the two ends. Germline V gives CDR1 DFQATT, CDR2 SNEGSKA (reference sequence). This CDR3 is built from 13 residues.

The chain carries TRBV5-4 and TRBJ1-3; 10 nucleotides match TRBD1. The CDR3 is 14 residues long. Germline assignment: CDR1 SGHNT and CDR2 YYREEE (reference sequence). The ends lost 4 bases at V and 4 bases at J; junction bases unmatched: 2. DNA of the CDR3: TGTGCCAGCAGCCGACAGGGGGCCGGAAACACCATATATTTT. This sequence encodes CASSRQGAGNTIYF. The complete variable domain, with remaining parts taken from reference TRBV5-4 and TRBJ1-3, reads ETGVTQSPTHLIKTRGQQVTLRCSSQSGHNTVSWYQQALGQGPQFIFQYYREEENGRGNFPPRFSGLQFPNYSSELNVNALELDDSALYLCASSRQGAGNTIYFGEGSWLTVV.

This clonotype showed up many times. J is TRBJ2-7 and V is TRBV6-2 or TRBV6-3; the match to TRBD2 covers 12 bases. This CDR3 is built from 20 residues. Looked up from germline, CDR1 is MNHEY and CDR2 is SVGEGT. V lost 5 bases to trimming and J lost 3 bases; unmatched junction nucleotides: 20. The CDR3 here is CASSPGLAGSTTHFLYEQYF. In DNA, the CDR3 is TGTGCCAGCAGTCCTGGACTAGCGGGATCCACCACCCATTTCCTCTACGAGCAGTACTTC.

The chain carries TRBV20-1 and TRBJ1-4, with unresolved D. In germline, CDR1 is DFQATT, CDR2 SNEGSKA (reference sequence). Trimming removed 6 bases at V and 8 bases at J, with 22 bases between. The CDR3 contains 15 residues. CDR3 nucleotide sequence: TGCAGTGCAACCGCAGAGGGTAGGCGAGGCGAAAAACTGTTTTTT. Translated, it gives CSATAEGRRGEKLFF.